One sample yielded the 29 T cell receptor beta chains listed below, sequenced in a study of blood T cells in healthy people across ages. Then a second PCR, running roughly 7 to 12 cycles, was carried out with a sample-barcoded 5' primer and a J-beta primer mix. TCRdb re-analysed the 5' RACE reads in MiXCR, keeping a single row per CDR3 protein. This table has some 800,000 distinct CDR3 sequences, around 25% appearing once. The same specimen was also included in a second study, on T cells of mothers and their children.

The sequenced sample was blood. These TCRs come from a boy between 10 and 17 years old in good health.

Only a few counts were recorded for this clonotype. The V call is TRBV12-3 or TRBV12-4, the J call TRBJ2-4, with unresolved D. V shed 4 bases and J shed 0 bases, with 10 bases lying between them. There are 15 residues in the CDR3. CDR3 residues: CASSSHYQAKNIQYF. Written as DNA, the CDR3 is TGTGCCAGCAGTTCCCATTATCAAGCCAAAAACATTCAGTACTTC.

This clonotype was seen only a few times. This chain connects TRBV29-1 to TRBJ1-6, with a weak D call TRBD1 (6 bases). V was clipped by 5 bases and J by 9 bases, with 14 bases between them. Germline V gene lookup returns CDR1 SQVTM and CDR2 ANQGSEA. This CDR3 region has 13 residues. The CDR3 region has the DNA TGCAGCGTTCAGGAGGGACAAGCTTCACCCCTCCACTTT. Protein: CSVQEGQASPLHF.

This clonotype was seen more than once but under ten times. This chain uses TRBV28 with TRBJ2-4; D is possibly TRBD2 (6 bases). Germline lookup yields CDR1 MDHEN and CDR2 SYDVKM. This CDR3 has 14 residues. V lost 3 bases and J 8 bases, leaving 14 bases between the germline ends. The CDR3 sequence is CASSFAGLKDIQYF. The DNA of the CDR3 is TGTGCCAGCAGTTTTGCCGGACTAAAGGACATTCAGTACTTC.

This clonotype was counted between two and nine times. The chain couples TRBV18 to TRBJ1-3; D gene uncertain. CDR1 is KGHSH, CDR2 LQKENI, per germline. CDR3 size: 16 residues. Trimming took off 3 bases at V and 0 bases at J, with 12 bases between the two ends. CDR3 bases: TGTGCCAGCTCACCTGGGAGGATCAGCTCTGGAAACACCATATATTTT. It codes for CASSPGRISSGNTIYF.

The chain combines TRBV5-8 with TRBJ2-1; TRBD2 aligns across 11 bases. Judging by the DNA end, TRBJ2-7 fits better; the J call may be wrong. This CDR3 comprises 16 residues. CDR1 is SGHTS and CDR2 is YDEGEE in the germline V gene. For the CDR3, the DNA is TGTGCCAGCAGCCCCCGGAGACTAGCGGGGTCCTACGAGCAGTACTTC. It encodes CASSPRRLAGSYEQYF.

This clonotype was observed a few times. The chain links TRBV2 to TRBJ2-2; D remains unclear. The CDR3 runs to 12 residues. V lost 5 bases and J 1 base, leaving 2 bases between the germline ends. Germline CDR1 and CDR2: SNHLY and FYNNEI. The CDR3 spells CASSKNTGELFF. The CDR3 region has the DNA TGTGCCAGCAGTAAGAACACCGGGGAGCTGTTTTTT.

This clonotype was counted between two and nine times. V and J are TRBV5-1 and TRBJ2-5; 10 nucleotides match TRBD2. CDR3 length equals 15 residues. CDR1 and CDR2 from the germline V gene are SGHRS and YFSETQ. V shed 1 base and J 4 bases; nucleotides not matched to a gene: 4. CDR3 nucleotide sequence: TGCGCCAGCAGCTTGCTAGCGGGGGATATAGAGACCCAGTACTTC. Translation: CASSLLAGDIETQYF. The complete variable domain, with remaining parts taken from reference TRBV5-1 and TRBJ2-5, reads KAGVTQTPRYLIKTRGQQVTLSCSPISGHRSVSWYQQTPGQGLQFLFEYFSETQRNKGNFPGRFSGRQFSNSRSEMNVSTLELGDSALYLCASSLLAGDIETQYFGPGTRLLVL.

The CDR3 nucleotides read TGTGCCAGCAGCCAAACTATAGCGCAACCCACAGATACGCAGTATTTT. Its translation is CASSQTIAQPTDTQYF. The chain has TRBV4-2 and TRBJ2-3; D is possibly TRBD2 (5 bases). Trimming left V 2 bases short and J 2 bases short, with 14 bases between. The CDR3 spans 16 residues. Germline CDR1 LGHNA, CDR2 YNFKEQ.

The chain is built from TRBV5-6 and TRBJ1-4; D is unclear. In germline, CDR1 is SGHDT, CDR2 YYEEEE. Trimming cost V 1 base and J 5 bases, with 12 bases left between them. The CDR3 runs 15 residues. The CDR3 nucleotides are TGTGCCAGCAGCTTGTTTGTGTGGTCGAATGAAAAACTGTTTTTT. Translated: CASSLFVWSNEKLFF.

The CDR3, as DNA: TGCAGTGCTAGTTCCCCCGGGAGAGTGGCGAATGAGCAGTTCTTC. Amino acids: CSASSPGRVANEQFF. This chain joins TRBV20-1 and TRBJ2-1, with D possibly being TRBD2 (6 bases). This CDR3 has 15 amino acids. Germline loops: CDR1 DFQATT, CDR2 SNEGSKA (reference sequence). V lost 3 bases and J lost 7, with 19 bases in between.

This clonotype has a handful of counts. The V call is TRBV18, the J call TRBJ1-4; unclear D gene. Germline CDR1 is KGHSH and CDR2 is LQKENI. V was trimmed by 1 base and J by 5 bases, leaving 8 bases between them. CDR3 length: 14 amino acids. The CDR3 protein is CASSPQGTNEKLFF. The CDR3 DNA reads TGTGCCAGCTCACCACAGGGAACAAATGAAAAACTGTTTTTT.

This clonotype came up a few times. This sequence joins TRBV6-1 and TRBJ2-1; D not certain. Deletions cut 6 bases from V and 0 bases from J, with 12 bases between. This CDR3 region has 15 residues. CDR1 is MNHNS and CDR2 is SASEGT in the germline V gene. For the CDR3, the DNA is TGTGCCAGCAGCACCTACAGTGACTCCTACAATGAGCAGTTCTTC. Encoded protein: CASSTYSDSYNEQFF.

This clonotype has more than one count but fewer than ten. The genes are TRBV28 and TRBJ2-1, with unresolved D. Trimming stripped 3 bases from V and 10 bases from J, with 16 bases between. CDR3 length: 14 residues. The V gene's germline CDR1 is MDHEN and CDR2 SYDVKM. Here the CDR3 reads CASSLRLNPKEQFF. For the CDR3, the DNA is TGTGCCAGCAGTTTGCGCCTTAACCCTAAAGAGCAGTTCTTC.

The chain employs TRBV9 and TRBJ2-2, with a weak D call TRBD2 (6 bases). V gave up 2 bases and J gave up 6 bases, with 11 bases separating them. CDR1 and CDR2 (germline): SGDLS, YYNGEE. The CDR3 length is 14 residues. The CDR3 loop reads CASSVGLASGELFF. The CDR3 coding sequence is TGTGCCAGCAGCGTCGGGCTAGCGTCCGGGGAGCTGTTTTTT.

About this clonotype: One junction end disagrees with the germline gene, perhaps due to a read error. The J gene is TRBJ2-7, the V gene TRBV6-1; 8 positions match TRBD1. From germline, CDR1 is MNHNS and CDR2 SASEGT. The CDR3 has 13 amino acids. The CDR3 region is CAGSSGGAYEQYF. CDR3 bases: TGTGCCGGCAGTTCAGGGGGCGCTTACGAGCAGTACTTC.

The chain recombines TRBV5-1 with TRBJ2-4; 8 bases agree with TRBD1. The length of the CDR3 is 14 residues. V dropped 4 bases and J dropped 7; count of bases not matched to a gene: 7. Germline V gene data show CDR1 as SGHRS and CDR2 as YFSETQ. The CDR3 spells CASSKGQGSNIQYF. The CDR3 bases are TGCGCCAGCAGCAAAGGACAGGGTTCGAACATTCAGTACTTC. The full variable domain, its missing parts supplied by reference TRBV5-1 and TRBJ2-4, is KAGVTQTPRYLIKTRGQQVTLSCSPISGHRSVSWYQQTPGQGLQFLFEYFSETQRNKGNFPGRFSGRQFSNSRSEMNVSTLELGDSALYLCASSKGQGSNIQYFGAGTRLSVL.

This clonotype was counted ten times or more. J is TRBJ2-5 and V is TRBV7-8; TRBD1 or TRBD2 may be the D gene (5 bases each). This CDR3 comprises 15 residues. Germline values: CDR1 SGHVS, CDR2 FQNEAQ. The ends were cut back, 7 bases at V and 5 bases at J, with 20 bases in the middle. CDR3 coding DNA: TGTGCCAGCACACGCGGGTCGGGGCCCGGGGAGACCCAGTACTTC. The encoded protein is CASTRGSGPGETQYF.

In this sample, this clonotype turned up a few times. The CDR3 region has the DNA TGCGCCAGCAGCCAAGATAGGCCAGGGGGCGGGAAATGGAGCACTGAAGCTTTCTTT. This encodes CASSQDRPGGGKWSTEAFF. The chain uses TRBV4-3 and TRBJ1-1; TRBD1 agrees at 8 bases. The CDR3 runs to 19 residues. CDR1 and CDR2 (germline): LGHNA, YSLEER. J gave up 4 bases and V 0 bases, and 16 bases lay outside the gene matches.

The chain employs TRBV5-1 and TRBJ2-7, with 8 bases matching TRBD2. J lost 0 bases, V lost 5 bases, and 7 bases had no gene match. CDR3 length: 15 residues. Germline lookup yields CDR1 SGHRS and CDR2 YFSETQ. The CDR3 region is CASRFSGEISYEQYF. The CDR3 coding sequence is TGCGCCAGCAGATTTAGCGGGGAGATCTCCTACGAGCAGTACTTC.

The chain uses TRBV7-8 and TRBJ2-3, with a possible D match to TRBD2 (7 bases). V lost 4 bases to trimming and J lost 3 bases, with 11 bases between them. The germline gives CDR1 SGHVS, CDR2 FQNEAQ. The CDR3 sequence is 14 residues long. This CDR3 is CASSSAGQTDTQYF. The CDR3 DNA follows: TGTGCCAGCAGCTCAGCGGGACAAACAGATACGCAGTATTTT.

The sample holds a few counts of this clonotype. An end of the junction differs from the germline gene, which may be a read error. The chain joins TRBV27 to TRBJ2-4; D is unclear. Germline assignment: CDR1 MNHEY and CDR2 SMNVEV (reference sequence). This CDR3 spans 15 amino acids. The CDR3 bases are TGTGCCAGCCACGCTACCACTTCCGCGGTAAACATTCAGTGCTTC. It yields the protein CASHATTSAVNIQCF.

In its sample, this clonotype was seen a few times. The chain couples TRBV20-1 to TRBJ1-5, with unresolved D. The CDR3 totals 16 residues. The ends were cut back, 6 bases at V and 3 bases at J, with 21 bases in the middle. CDR1 is DFQATT and CDR2 is SNEGSKA in the germline V gene (reference sequence). The CDR3 DNA reads TGCAGTGCCATTAGGTATGGGCATAAGGACAATCAGCCCCAGCATTTT. Residues: CSAIRYGHKDNQPQHF.

The chain combines TRBV6-5 with TRBJ1-2; D remains unclear. V lost 0 bases, J lost 0 bases, and 8 bases lay in between. This CDR3 spans 15 amino acids. From germline, CDR1 is MNHEY and CDR2 SVGAGI. The CDR3 here is CASSYSRNANYGYTF. In DNA, the CDR3 is TGTGCCAGCAGTTACTCGAGAAATGCTAACTATGGCTACACCTTC.

Remarks on this clonotype: No conserved phenylalanine or tryptophan ends this CDR3, so it is likely a read error. The chain employs TRBV28 and TRBJ1-2; 10 nucleotides match TRBD1. Germline lookup yields CDR1 MDHEN and CDR2 SYDVKM. The CDR3 has 16 amino acids. V lost 3 bases, J lost 3 bases, and 7 bases stayed unmatched. In DNA, the CDR3 is TGTGCCAGCAGTTTTGTGGGACAGGGGCAGGACTATGGCTACACCTCC. This gives the protein CASSFVGQGQDYGYTS.

This clonotype was observed many times. This chain joins TRBV9 and TRBJ1-2; D is ambiguous. The CDR3 runs 11 residues. Trimming removed 1 base at V and 6 bases at J, with 4 bases between. CDR1 is SGDLS, CDR2 YYNGEE, per germline. As DNA, the CDR3 is TGTGCCAGCAGCGTAAATGATGGCTACACCTTC. As protein: CASSVNDGYTF.

V is TRBV2 and J is TRBJ2-1; the match to TRBD2 covers 10 bases. Germline lookup yields CDR1 SNHLY and CDR2 FYNNEI. With 6 bases clipped from V and 9 bases from J, the junction kept 8 bases outside the gene matches. CDR3 size: 14 residues. The chain's CDR3 is CASSLAGVVGEQFF. CDR3 DNA sequence: TGTGCCAGCAGCCTAGCGGGAGTGGTCGGTGAGCAGTTCTTC.

This clonotype was detected a few times. CDR3 amino acids: CSARSQPMNTEAFF. The CDR3 nucleotides read TGCAGTGCTAGATCTCAGCCCATGAACACTGAAGCTTTCTTT. The chain has TRBV20-1 and TRBJ1-1; no firm D call. This CDR3 contains 14 residues. Germline CDR1 reads DFQATT; CDR2 reads SNEGSKA (reference sequence). Trimming stripped 2 bases from V and 0 bases from J, with 10 bases between.

The V gene is TRBV6-5, the J gene TRBJ1-2; a weak D match, TRBD1 (6 bases). V was shortened by 0 bases and J by 3 bases, with 11 bases between the two germline ends. CDR3 size: 15 residues. The germline CDR1 and CDR2 sequences are MNHEY and SVGAGI. Here the CDR3 DNA reads TGTGCCAGCAGTTACTCACGCGGGACATACTATGGCTACACCTTC. As protein: CASSYSRGTYYGYTF.

J is TRBJ2-5 and V is TRBV5-1, with 8 nucleotides matching TRBD1. The end of the DNA aligns better with TRBJ2-7, so the J call may be wrong. CDR3 size: 17 residues. Per the germline V gene, CDR1 is SGHRS and CDR2 is YFSETQ. CDR3 protein: CASSFRDRSYPSYEQYF. In DNA, the CDR3 is TGCGCCAGCAGCTTCAGGGACAGGTCCTATCCCTCCTACGAGCAGTACTTC.